Sequencing of this T cell receptor (beta chain) was carried out in a study of T cell responses to AZD1222 COVID-19 vaccine. Study-level results: Unmutated variant regions are reportedly the target of nearly half of TCRs that are spike-specific. The sample set comprised mostly white British donors with more females, and clonal diversity was possibly underestimated. The number of AZD1222 recipients seropositive at baseline was only five or six.

To note about this clone: Antigen specificity is unknown.

TCRdb's table, derived via immunoSEQ multiplex PCR, lists solely in-frame clones and lacks some. The data show some 170,000 clones, with 94% seen just once and 4.5% to 5.5% held by the top ten. The CDR3 runs 14 residues. Trimming stripped 7 bases from V and 6 bases from J, with 19 bases between. CDR1 MNHEY and CDR2 SVGAGI come from the germline V gene. V usage is TRBV6-5 and J usage is TRBJ2-7, with a weak D call TRBD2 (5 bases). This TCR derives from an adult who received the AZD1222 COVID-19 vaccine. The sequences come from peripheral blood, collected 28 days after the second AZD1222 dose. CDR3 DNA: TGTGCCAGCAAGGAATCTCCAAGGGCGGGCGAGCAGTACTTC. The encoded protein is CASKESPRAGEQYF.